These T cell receptor beta chains were read from a single sample in a study of T cell repertoires in cytomegalovirus infection. TCRdb independently ran MiXCR on the reads; one entry per CDR3 protein. The table has fewer than 1,000,000 distinct CDR3 sequences, about a third seen once. These receptors have no identified antigens. Specimen: cultured CD8+ T cells from PBMCs, collected from culture after CMV antigen stimulation. The receptor source for this set is a human donor in good health (CMV status not recorded). Some clones in this sample may be carry-over from other donors' samples. The CDR3 runs from the conserved cysteine through the conserved F or W. The D gene is left open where the match is weak. The listing skips clone size in some rows; elsewhere it reads once, few, many or a size class.

J gene: TRBJ1-6
V gene: TRBV9
clone size: NA
D gene: NA
CDR3 protein: CASAKSGRGSSLHF
CDR3 DNA: TGTGCCAGCGCAAAATCGGGCAGGGGTTCATCCCTCCACTTT

J gene: TRBJ2-3
V gene: TRBV27
clone size: few
D gene: TRBD2
CDR3 protein: CASSRTLAGGPSGTDTQYF
CDR3 DNA: TGTGCCAGCAGTAGAACCTTAGCGGGGGGGCCGAGTGGCACAGATACGCAGTATTTT

J gene: TRBJ2-3
V gene: TRBV4-1
clone size: many
D gene: TRBD2
CDR3 protein: CASSGLAGASTDTQYF
CDR3 DNA: TGCGCCAGCAGCGGTCTAGCGGGGGCTAGCACAGATACGCAGTATTTT

J gene: TRBJ1-5
V gene: TRBV28
clone size: NA
D gene: NA
CDR3 protein: CASSLTRGHSNQPQHF
CDR3 DNA: TGTGCCAGCAGTCTTACAAGGGGCCATAGCAATCAGCCCCAGCATTTT

J gene: TRBJ1-1
V gene: TRBV4-1
clone size: few
D gene: NA
CDR3 protein: CASSQGGRRYTEAFF
CDR3 DNA: TGCGCCAGCAGCCAAGGGGGACGACGGTACACTGAAGCTTTCTTT

J gene: TRBJ1-1
V gene: TRBV12-5
clone size: few
D gene: NA
CDR3 protein: CASGFTGLNTEAFF
CDR3 DNA: TGTGCTAGTGGTTTTACAGGGTTGAACACTGAAGCTTTCTTT

J gene: TRBJ2-5
V gene: TRBV7-6
clone size: many
D gene: NA
CDR3 protein: CASSSDSALQETQYF
CDR3 DNA: TGTGCCAGCAGTTCAGACAGTGCGCTCCAAGAGACCCAGTACTTC

J gene: TRBJ1-1
V gene: TRBV7-6
clone size: NA
D gene: TRBD1
CDR3 protein: CASSLVHGTAEAFF
CDR3 DNA: TGTGCCAGCAGCTTAGTTCACGGGACAGCTGAAGCTTTCTTT

J gene: TRBJ1-2
V gene: TRBV27
clone size: many
D gene: NA
CDR3 protein: CASSGSYGYTF
CDR3 DNA: TGTGCCAGCAGTGGTAGCTATGGCTACACCTTC

J gene: TRBJ2-1
V gene: TRBV7-8
clone size: many
D gene: TRBD2
CDR3 protein: CASSVGGINEQFF
CDR3 DNA: TGTGCCAGCAGCGTCGGGGGGATCAATGAGCAGTTCTTC